This TCR beta chain appears in the sequencing data of a study of early T cells in non-severe SARS-CoV-2 infection. Study-level background: Chains from this unsorted whole-blood bulk RNA could not be paired.

Remarks on this clonotype: As yet, its antigen is unknown.

General study findings and limits: The study's VDJdb matching favored anti-spike CD8 responses and missed private and CD4 specificities.

Trimming took off 3 bases at V and 4 bases at J, with 13 bases between the two ends. The CDR3 has 15 residues. Germline V CDR1 and CDR2: SGHTA, FQGNSA. Unique molecular identifiers were affixed to single, distinct cDNA molecules. TCRdb recomputed calls from the 5' RACE reads with MiXCR, one row per CDR3 protein. The data show just over 95,000 distinct CDR3 sequences, roughly 11% seen once. This clonotype was sampled from an adult who was a healthcare worker with PCR-confirmed SARS-CoV-2 infection or an uninfected control (not recorded which). The V and J genes are TRBV7-2 and TRBJ2-1; D possibly corresponds to TRBD1 (5 bases). The sample was whole blood, taken at baseline. This CDR3 is CASSFRRGKYNEQFF. The CDR3, as DNA: TGTGCCAGCAGCTTTCGTAGGGGAAAGTACAATGAGCAGTTCTTC.